These 6 T cell receptor beta chains came from one sample sequenced in a study of blood T cell repertoires in COVID-19. Some clones are missing from TCRdb's copy, which holds only in-frame ones; the method was immunoSEQ multiplex PCR. The sample yields about 130,000 clones, roughly 88% seen once. The sample consisted of peripheral blood. These receptors all come from an elderly woman with acute or convalescent COVID-19.

This rearrangement joins TRBV2 to TRBJ1-1; tentative D call: TRBD1 (6 bases). The germline V gene encodes CDR1 SNHLY and CDR2 FYNNEI. The length of the CDR3 is 13 residues. V dropped 10 bases and J dropped 2 bases, with 14 bases sitting between them. This CDR3 is CATPTGVNTEAFF. The CDR3 bases are TGTGCCACCCCGACAGGTGTTAACACTGAAGCTTTCTTT.

This rearrangement joins TRBV27 to TRBJ1-2, with D possibly matching TRBD1 (6 bases). V was clipped by 1 base and J by 6 bases, with 12 bases between them. The CDR3 loop spans 14 amino acids. Germline V gene lookup returns CDR1 MNHEY and CDR2 SMNVEV (reference sequence). The CDR3 sequence: CASSLLRTDDGYTF. CDR3 bases: TGTGCCAGCAGTTTATTAAGGACAGATGATGGCTACACCTTC.

The chain has TRBV7-3 and TRBJ2-1; TRBD1 might be the D (5 bases). The CDR3 length is 14 residues. Germline loops: CDR1 SGHTA, CDR2 FQGTGA. V was shortened by 0 bases and J by 6 bases, with 9 bases between the two germline ends. The CDR3 nucleotides read TGTGCCAGCAGCTTAACCGGCAGGGCCAATGAGCAGTTCTTC. This codes for CASSLTGRANEQFF.

This chain uses TRBV6-4 with TRBJ2-3; TRBD1 matches at 7 bases. V trimming: 2 bases; J trimming: 8 bases; junction bases outside the gene matches: 10. This CDR3 spans 15 amino acids. Germline CDR1 MRHNA, CDR2 SNTAGT. CDR3 nucleotides: TGTGCCAGCAGTGACCGCCCGGACAGGAGAGCTACGCAGTATTTT. It is translated as CASSDRPDRRATQYF.

This clone appeared a single time. V gene TRBV19 combines with J gene TRBJ1-5, with D uncertain. The CDR3 loop spans 14 amino acids. The germline gives CDR1 LNHDA, CDR2 SQIVND (reference sequence). Between the trimmed V and J ends, which lost 3 bases and 6 bases, there was a span of 12 bases. The CDR3 coding sequence is TGTGCCAGTAGTATTTTGGAGGGTGGTCAGCCCCAGCATTTT. Its translation is CASSILEGGQPQHF.

To note about this clone: The sample holds other DNA sequences that translate to the same CDR3. The chain joins TRBV9 to TRBJ2-1, with unresolved D. This CDR3 is 15 amino acids long. CDR1 is SGDLS, CDR2 YYNGEE, per germline. V was clipped by 0 bases and J by 0 bases, with 7 bases between them. CDR3 sequence: CASSVGPSSYNEQFF. The DNA of the CDR3 is TGTGCCAGCAGCGTAGGGCCAAGCTCCTACAATGAGCAGTTCTTC.